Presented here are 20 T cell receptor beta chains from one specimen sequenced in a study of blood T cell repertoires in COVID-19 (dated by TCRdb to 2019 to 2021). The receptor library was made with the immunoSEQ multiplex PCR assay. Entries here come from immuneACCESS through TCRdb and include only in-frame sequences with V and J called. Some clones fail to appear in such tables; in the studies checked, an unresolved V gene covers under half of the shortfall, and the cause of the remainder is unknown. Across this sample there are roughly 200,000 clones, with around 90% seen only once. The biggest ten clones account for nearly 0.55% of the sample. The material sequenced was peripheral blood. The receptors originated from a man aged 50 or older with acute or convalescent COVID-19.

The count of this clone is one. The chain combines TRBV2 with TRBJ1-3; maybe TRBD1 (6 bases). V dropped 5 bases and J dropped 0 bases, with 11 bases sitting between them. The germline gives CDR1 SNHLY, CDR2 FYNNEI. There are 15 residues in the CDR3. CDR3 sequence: CASSSRQVSGNTIYF. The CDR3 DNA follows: TGTGCCAGCAGTTCGCGACAGGTCTCTGGAAACACCATATATTTT.

Here the CDR3 reads CATSESSYNSPLHF. DNA for the CDR3: TGTGCCACCAGTGAGAGCTCCTATAATTCACCCCTCCACTTT. V is TRBV24-1 and J is TRBJ1-6; no clear D gene. Germline CDR1 is KGHDR and CDR2 is SFDVKD. The CDR3 loop spans 14 amino acids. The germline V and J ends were trimmed by 4 bases and 0 bases, with 3 bases remaining between them.

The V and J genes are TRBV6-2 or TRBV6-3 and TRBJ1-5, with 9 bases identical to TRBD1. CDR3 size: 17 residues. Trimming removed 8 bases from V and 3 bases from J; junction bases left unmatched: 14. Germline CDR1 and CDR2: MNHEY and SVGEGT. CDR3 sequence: CASRRDRVPPANQPQHF. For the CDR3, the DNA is TGTGCCAGCCGCCGGGACAGGGTCCCTCCGGCCAATCAGCCCCAGCATTTT.

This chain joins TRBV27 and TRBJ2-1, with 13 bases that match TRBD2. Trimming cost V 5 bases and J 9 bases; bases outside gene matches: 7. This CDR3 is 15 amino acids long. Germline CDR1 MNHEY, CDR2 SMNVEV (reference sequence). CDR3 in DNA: TGTGCCAGCAGTATTACTAGCGGGGGGGCGAGTGAGCAGTTCTTC. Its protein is CASSITSGGASEQFF.

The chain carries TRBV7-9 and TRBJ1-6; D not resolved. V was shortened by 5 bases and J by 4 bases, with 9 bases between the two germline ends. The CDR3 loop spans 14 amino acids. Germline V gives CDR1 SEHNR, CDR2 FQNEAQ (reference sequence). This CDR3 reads CASSGVQYNSPLHF. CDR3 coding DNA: TGTGCCAGCAGCGGTGTGCAGTATAATTCACCCCTCCACTTT.

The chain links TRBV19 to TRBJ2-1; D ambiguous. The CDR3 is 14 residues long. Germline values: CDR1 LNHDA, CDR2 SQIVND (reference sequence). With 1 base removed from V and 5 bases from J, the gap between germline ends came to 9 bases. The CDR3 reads CASSIGLRNNEQFF. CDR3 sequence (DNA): TGTGCCAGTAGTATAGGACTGAGGAACAATGAGCAGTTCTTC.

The CDR3 loop reads CASSAEGAVGETQYF. In nucleotides, the CDR3 is TGTGCCAGCAGCGCCGAGGGGGCGGTAGGAGAGACCCAGTACTTC. V usage is TRBV9 and J usage is TRBJ2-5, with 7 bases that match TRBD1. The J segment lost 4 bases and the V segment lost 3 bases, leaving 9 bases of the junction unmatched. CDR1 and CDR2 (germline): SGDLS, YYNGEE. The CDR3 has 15 amino acids.

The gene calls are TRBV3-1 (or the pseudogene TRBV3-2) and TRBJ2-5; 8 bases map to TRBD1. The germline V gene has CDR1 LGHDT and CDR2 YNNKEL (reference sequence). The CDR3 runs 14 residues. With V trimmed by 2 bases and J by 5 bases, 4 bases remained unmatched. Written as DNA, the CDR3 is TGTGCCAGCAGCCAATCGGACAGGGCTGAGACCCAGTACTTC. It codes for CASSQSDRAETQYF.

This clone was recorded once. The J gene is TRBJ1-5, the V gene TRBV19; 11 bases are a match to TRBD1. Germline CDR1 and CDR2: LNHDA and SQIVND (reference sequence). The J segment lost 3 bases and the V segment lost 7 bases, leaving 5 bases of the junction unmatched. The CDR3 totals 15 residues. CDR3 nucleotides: TGTGCCAGTATAGGGGACAGGGGGGTCAATCAGCCCCAGCATTTT. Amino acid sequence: CASIGDRGVNQPQHF. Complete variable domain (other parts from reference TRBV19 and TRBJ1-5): DGGITQSPKYLFRKEGQNVTLSCEQNLNHDAMYWYRQDPGQGLRLIYYSQIVNDFQKGDIAEGYSVSREKKESFPLTVTSAQKNPTAFYLCASIGDRGVNQPQHFGDGTRLSIL.

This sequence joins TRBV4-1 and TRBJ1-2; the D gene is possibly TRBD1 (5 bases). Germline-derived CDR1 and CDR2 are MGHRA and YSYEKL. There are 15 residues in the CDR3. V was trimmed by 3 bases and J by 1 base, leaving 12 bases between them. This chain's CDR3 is CASSHYPTVNYGYTF. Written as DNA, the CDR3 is TGCGCCAGCAGCCACTACCCGACAGTTAACTATGGCTACACCTTC.

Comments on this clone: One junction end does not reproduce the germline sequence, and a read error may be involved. CDR3 sequence: CASHGPQGVEF. The CDR3 DNA sequence: TGTGCCAGCCACGGCCCCCAGGGGGTTGAATTC. J is TRBJ1-2 and V is TRBV6-5, with 7 bases fitting TRBD1. The CDR3 extends over 11 amino acids. The germline CDR1 and CDR2 sequences are MNHEY and SVGAGI.

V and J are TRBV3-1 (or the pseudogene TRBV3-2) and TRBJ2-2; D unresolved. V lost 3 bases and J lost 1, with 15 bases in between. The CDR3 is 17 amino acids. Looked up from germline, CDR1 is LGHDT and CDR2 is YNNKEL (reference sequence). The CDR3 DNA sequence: TGTGCCAGCAGCCACCACAAACCACAGAAGAACACCGGGGAGCTGTTTTTT. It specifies CASSHHKPQKNTGELFF.

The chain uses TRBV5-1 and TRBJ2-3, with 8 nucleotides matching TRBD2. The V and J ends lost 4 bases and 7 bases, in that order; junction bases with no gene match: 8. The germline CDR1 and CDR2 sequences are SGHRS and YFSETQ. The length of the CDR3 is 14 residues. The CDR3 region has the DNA TGCGCCAGCAGCCCGGCCCGGGGGGGAAATACGCAGTATTTT. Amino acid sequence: CASSPARGGNTQYF.

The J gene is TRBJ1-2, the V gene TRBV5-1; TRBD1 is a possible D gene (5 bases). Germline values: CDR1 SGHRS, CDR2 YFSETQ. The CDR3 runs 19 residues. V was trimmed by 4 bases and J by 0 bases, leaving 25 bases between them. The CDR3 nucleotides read TGCGCCAGCAGCCGACTGGGAGAGTCGGGTGGAGGGGCTAACTATGGCTACACCTTC. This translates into CASSRLGESGGGANYGYTF. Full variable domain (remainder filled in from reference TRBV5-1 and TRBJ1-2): KAGVTQTPRYLIKTRGQQVTLSCSPISGHRSVSWYQQTPGQGLQFLFEYFSETQRNKGNFPGRFSGRQFSNSRSEMNVSTLELGDSALYLCASSRLGESGGGANYGYTFGSGTRLTVV.

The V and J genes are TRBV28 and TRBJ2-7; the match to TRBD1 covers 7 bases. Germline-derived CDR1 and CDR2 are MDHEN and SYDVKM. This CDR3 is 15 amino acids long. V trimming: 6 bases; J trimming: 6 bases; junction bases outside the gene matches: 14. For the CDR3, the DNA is TGTGCCAGCAGCATGACAGGGATAAGTCGTTCCGAGCAGTACGTC. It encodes CASSMTGISRSEQYV.

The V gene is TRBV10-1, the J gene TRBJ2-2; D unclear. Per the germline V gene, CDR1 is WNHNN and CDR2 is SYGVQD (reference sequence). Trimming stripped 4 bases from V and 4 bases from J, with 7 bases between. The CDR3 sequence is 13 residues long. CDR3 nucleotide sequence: TGCGCCAGCAGTGTGGCCAGCACCGGGGAGCTGTTTTTT. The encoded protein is CASSVASTGELFF.

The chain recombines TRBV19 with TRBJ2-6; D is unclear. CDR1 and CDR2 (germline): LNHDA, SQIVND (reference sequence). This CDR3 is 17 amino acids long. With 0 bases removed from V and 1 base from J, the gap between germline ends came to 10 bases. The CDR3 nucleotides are TGTGCCAGTAGTATAGATCTATCAGGATCTGGGGCCAACGTCCTGACTTTC. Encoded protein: CASSIDLSGSGANVLTF.

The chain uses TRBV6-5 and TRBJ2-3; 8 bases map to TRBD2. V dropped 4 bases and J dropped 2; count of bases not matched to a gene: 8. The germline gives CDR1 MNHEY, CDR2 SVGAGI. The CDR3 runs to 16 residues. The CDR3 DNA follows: TGTGCCAGCAGTTCTGGACTAGCTTTAACCACAGATACGCAGTATTTT. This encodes CASSSGLALTTDTQYF.

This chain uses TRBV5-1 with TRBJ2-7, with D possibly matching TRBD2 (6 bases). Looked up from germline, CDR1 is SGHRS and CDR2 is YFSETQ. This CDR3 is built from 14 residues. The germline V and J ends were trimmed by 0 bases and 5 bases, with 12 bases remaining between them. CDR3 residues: CASSLAGRSHEQYV. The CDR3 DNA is TGCGCCAGCAGCTTGGCCGGGAGATCTCACGAGCAGTACGTC.

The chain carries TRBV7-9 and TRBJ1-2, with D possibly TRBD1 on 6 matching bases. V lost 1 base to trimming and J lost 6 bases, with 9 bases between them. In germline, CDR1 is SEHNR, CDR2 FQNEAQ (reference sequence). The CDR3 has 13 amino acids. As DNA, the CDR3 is TGTGCCAGCAGCTTAGAGAGGGGGAATGGCTACACCTTC. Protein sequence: CASSLERGNGYTF. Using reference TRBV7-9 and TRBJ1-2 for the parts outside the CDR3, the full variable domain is DTGVSQNPRHKITKRGQNVTFRCDPISEHNRLYWYRQTLGQGPEFLTYFQNEAQLEKSRLLSDRFSAERPKGSFSTLEIQRTEQGDSAMYLCASSLERGNGYTFGSGTRLTVV.